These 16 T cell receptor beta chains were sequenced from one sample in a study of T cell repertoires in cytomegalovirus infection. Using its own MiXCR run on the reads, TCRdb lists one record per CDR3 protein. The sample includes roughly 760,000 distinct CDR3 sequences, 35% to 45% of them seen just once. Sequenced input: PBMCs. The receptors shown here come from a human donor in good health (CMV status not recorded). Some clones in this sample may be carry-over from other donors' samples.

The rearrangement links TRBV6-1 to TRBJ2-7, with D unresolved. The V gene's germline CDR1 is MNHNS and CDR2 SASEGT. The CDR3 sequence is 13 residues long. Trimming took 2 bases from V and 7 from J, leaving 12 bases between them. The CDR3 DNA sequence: TGTGCCAGCAGTGAACAGAACATTAATGAGCAGTACTTC. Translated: CASSEQNINEQYF.

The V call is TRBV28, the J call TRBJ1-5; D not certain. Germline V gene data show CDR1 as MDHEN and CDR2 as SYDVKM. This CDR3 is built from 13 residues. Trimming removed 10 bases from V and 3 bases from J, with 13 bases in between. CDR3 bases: TGTGCCACACGGGATCTCCCCAATCAGCCCCAGCATTTT. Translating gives CATRDLPNQPQHF.

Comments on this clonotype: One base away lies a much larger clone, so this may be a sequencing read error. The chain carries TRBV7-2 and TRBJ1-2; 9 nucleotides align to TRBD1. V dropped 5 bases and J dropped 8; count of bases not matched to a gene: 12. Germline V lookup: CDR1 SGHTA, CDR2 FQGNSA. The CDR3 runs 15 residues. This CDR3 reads CASSPPPGDRAGYTF. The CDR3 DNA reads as TGTGCCAGCAGCCCACCCCCCGGGGACAGGGCGGGCTACACCTTC.

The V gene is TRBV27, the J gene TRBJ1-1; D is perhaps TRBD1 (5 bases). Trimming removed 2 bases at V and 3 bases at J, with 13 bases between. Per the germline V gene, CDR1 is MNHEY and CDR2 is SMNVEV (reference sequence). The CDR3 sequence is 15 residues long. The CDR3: CASSLKGRGYTEAFF. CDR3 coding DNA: TGTGCCAGCAGTTTAAAGGGTCGGGGGTACACTGAAGCTTTCTTT.

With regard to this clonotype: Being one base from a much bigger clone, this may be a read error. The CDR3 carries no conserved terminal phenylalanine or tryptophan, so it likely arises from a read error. The CDR3 DNA is TGTGCCAGCAGTTACCGGGACAGGGCGTCGAATGAGCAGTTCTTA. It is translated as CASSYRDRASNEQFL. The chain links TRBV12-3 or TRBV12-4 to TRBJ2-1, with 9 bases aligning to TRBD1. V lost 4 bases and J lost 7; bases outside the gene matches: 8. The CDR3 contains 15 residues.

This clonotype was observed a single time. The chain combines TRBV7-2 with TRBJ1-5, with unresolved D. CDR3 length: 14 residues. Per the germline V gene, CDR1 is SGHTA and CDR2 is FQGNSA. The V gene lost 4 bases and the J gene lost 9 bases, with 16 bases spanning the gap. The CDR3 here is CASSSMVGSRPQHF. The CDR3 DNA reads TGTGCCAGCAGCTCCATGGTTGGTTCTAGGCCCCAGCATTTT. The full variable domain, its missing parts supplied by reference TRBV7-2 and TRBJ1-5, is GAGVSQSPSNKVTEKGKDVELRCDPISGHTALYWYRQSLGQGLEFLIYFQGNSAPDKSGLPSDRFSAERTGGSVSTLTIQRTQQEDSAVYLCASSSMVGSRPQHFGDGTRLSIL.

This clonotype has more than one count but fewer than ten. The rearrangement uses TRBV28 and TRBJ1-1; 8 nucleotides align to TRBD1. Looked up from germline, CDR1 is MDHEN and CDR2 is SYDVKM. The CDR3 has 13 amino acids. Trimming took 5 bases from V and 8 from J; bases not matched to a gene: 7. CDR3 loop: CASSLPDRDEAFF. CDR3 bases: TGTGCCAGCAGTCTTCCGGACAGGGACGAAGCTTTCTTT.

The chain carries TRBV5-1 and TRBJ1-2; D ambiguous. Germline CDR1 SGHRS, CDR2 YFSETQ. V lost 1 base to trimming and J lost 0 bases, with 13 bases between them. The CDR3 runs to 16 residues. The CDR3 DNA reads TGCGCCAGCAGCTTGCTGTTGAGTCCTGCTAACTATGGCTACACCTTC. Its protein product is CASSLLLSPANYGYTF. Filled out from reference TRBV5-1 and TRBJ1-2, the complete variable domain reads KAGVTQTPRYLIKTRGQQVTLSCSPISGHRSVSWYQQTPGQGLQFLFEYFSETQRNKGNFPGRFSGRQFSNSRSEMNVSTLELGDSALYLCASSLLLSPANYGYTFGSGTRLTVV.

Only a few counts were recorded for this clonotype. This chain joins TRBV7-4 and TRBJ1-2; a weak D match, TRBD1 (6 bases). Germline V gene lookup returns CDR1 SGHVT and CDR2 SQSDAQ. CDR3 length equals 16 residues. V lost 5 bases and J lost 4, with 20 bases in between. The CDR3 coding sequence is TGTGCCAGCAGCATTCATTCGGACAGAAGTCTCTATGGCTACACCTTC. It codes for CASSIHSDRSLYGYTF.

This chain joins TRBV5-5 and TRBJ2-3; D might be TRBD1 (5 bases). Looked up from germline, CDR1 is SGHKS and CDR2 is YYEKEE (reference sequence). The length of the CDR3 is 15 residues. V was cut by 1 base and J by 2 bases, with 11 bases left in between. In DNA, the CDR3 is TGTGCCAGCAGCTTGTTCCAAGGGGACACAGATACGCAGTATTTT. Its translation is CASSLFQGDTDTQYF.

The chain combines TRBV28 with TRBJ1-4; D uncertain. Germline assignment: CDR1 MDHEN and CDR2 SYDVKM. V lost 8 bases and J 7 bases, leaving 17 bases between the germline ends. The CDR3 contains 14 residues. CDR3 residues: CASLGQEEVEKLFF. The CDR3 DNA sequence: TGTGCCAGCCTAGGGCAGGAGGAGGTTGAAAAACTGTTTTTT.

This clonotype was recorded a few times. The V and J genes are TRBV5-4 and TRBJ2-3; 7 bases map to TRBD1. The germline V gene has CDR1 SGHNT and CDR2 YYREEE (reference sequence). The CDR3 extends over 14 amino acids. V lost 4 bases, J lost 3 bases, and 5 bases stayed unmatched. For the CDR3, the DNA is TGTGCCAGCAGCACAGGGGATGGGACAGATACGCAGTATTTT. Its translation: CASSTGDGTDTQYF.

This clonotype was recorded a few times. The CDR3 spells CASNKRGVRRDSPLHF. DNA for the CDR3: TGTGCCAGCAACAAAAGGGGTGTTCGACGAGATTCACCCCTCCACTTT. The chain recombines TRBV6-1 with TRBJ1-6; maybe TRBD1 (5 bases). V was trimmed by 7 bases and J by 8 bases, leaving 21 bases between them. The CDR3 covers 16 residues. Germline CDR1 and CDR2: MNHNS and SASEGT.

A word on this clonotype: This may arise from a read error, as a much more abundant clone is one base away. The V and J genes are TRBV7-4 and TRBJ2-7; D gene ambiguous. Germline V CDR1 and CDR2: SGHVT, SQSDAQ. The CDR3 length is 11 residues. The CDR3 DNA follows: TGTGCCAGCAGCTTGAAGAACGAGCATTACTTC. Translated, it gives CASSLKNEHYF.

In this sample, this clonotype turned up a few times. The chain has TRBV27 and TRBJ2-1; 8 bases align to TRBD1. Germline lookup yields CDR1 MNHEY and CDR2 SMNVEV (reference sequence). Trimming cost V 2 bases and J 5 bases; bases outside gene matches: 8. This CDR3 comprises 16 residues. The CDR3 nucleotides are TGTGCCAGCAGTTTAGCTATCCAGGGGGCGAACAATGAGCAGTTCTTC. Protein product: CASSLAIQGANNEQFF.

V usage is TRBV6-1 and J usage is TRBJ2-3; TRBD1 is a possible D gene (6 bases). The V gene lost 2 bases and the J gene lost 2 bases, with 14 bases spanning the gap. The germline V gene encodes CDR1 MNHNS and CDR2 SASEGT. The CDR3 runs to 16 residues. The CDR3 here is CASSETPWDTTDTQYF. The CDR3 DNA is TGTGCCAGCAGTGAAACGCCTTGGGACACCACAGATACGCAGTATTTT.